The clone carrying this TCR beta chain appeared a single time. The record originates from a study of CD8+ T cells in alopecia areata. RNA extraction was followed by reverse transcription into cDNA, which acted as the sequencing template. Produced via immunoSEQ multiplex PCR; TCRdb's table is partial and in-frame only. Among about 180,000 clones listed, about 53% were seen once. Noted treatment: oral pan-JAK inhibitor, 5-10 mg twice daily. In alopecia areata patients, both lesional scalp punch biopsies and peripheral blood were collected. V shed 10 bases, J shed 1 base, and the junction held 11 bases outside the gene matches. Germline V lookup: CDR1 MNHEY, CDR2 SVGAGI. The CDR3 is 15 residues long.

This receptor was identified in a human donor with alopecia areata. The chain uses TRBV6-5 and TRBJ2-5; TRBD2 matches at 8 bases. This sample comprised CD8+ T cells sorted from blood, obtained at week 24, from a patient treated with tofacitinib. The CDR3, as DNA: TGTGCCACCAAATCCGGGGGGGCCACCCAAGAGACCCAGTACTTC. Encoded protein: CATKSGGATQETQYF.